This T cell receptor (beta chain) was sequenced in a study of cytomegalovirus exposure and HLA in healthy donors. Study-level background: Unique TCRs from HLA-typed donors, some 85 million of them, were held in an early data release.

PCR amplification relied on 60 Vbeta primers (plus 13 Jbeta primers). Sequencing used immunoSEQ multiplex PCR; TCRdb keeps in-frame clones, though not all of them. The sample shows some 190,000 clones, about four fifths of them seen only once. Trimming cost V 2 bases and J 2 bases, with 7 bases left between them. Germline loops: CDR1 GTSNPN, CDR2 SVGIG (reference sequence). This CDR3 contains 12 residues. Regarding the study as a whole: For TCR beta chains, V- and J-gene trimming was later linked to a missense DCLRE1C variant.

With respect to this clone: Its antigen remains unknown.

Each donor was nominally healthy when sampled (though unrecorded immune exposures were likely). This receptor was obtained from a woman in her twenties or thirties in good health and CMV-seronegative. Input material: PBMCs. The genes are TRBV30 and TRBJ2-7, with D tentatively TRBD1 (5 bases). This CDR3 reads CAWSTGPYEQYF. The CDR3, as DNA: TGTGCCTGGAGTACAGGCCCCTACGAGCAGTACTTC. The whole variable domain, filled in from reference TRBV30 and TRBJ2-7, reads SQTIHQWPATLVQPVGSPLSLECTVEGTSNPNLYWYRQAAGRGLQLLFYSVGIGQISSEVPQNLSASRPQDRQFILSSKKLLLSDSGFYLCAWSTGPYEQYFGPGTRLTVT.